The 27 T cell receptor beta chains below all came from one sample that was sequenced in a study of T cells after yellow fever vaccination. TCRdb independently ran MiXCR on the 5' RACE reads; one entry per CDR3 protein. The profile shows under 600,000 distinct CDR3 sequences, just over 20% of them singletons. The specimen was PBMCs, collected 20 to 25 days after the first yellow fever vaccination. The origin of the receptors is a man aged 18 to 30 who received the YFV17D yellow fever vaccine.

V usage is TRBV14 and J usage is TRBJ2-3; a weak D match, TRBD2 (5 bases). V lost 3 bases and J 0 bases, leaving 7 bases between the germline ends. The CDR3 sequence is 14 residues long. Germline CDR1 and CDR2: SGHDN and FVKESK. Written as DNA, the CDR3 is TGTGCCAGCAGCCACAGCGGTAGCACAGATACGCAGTATTTT. This translates into CASSHSGSTDTQYF.

In its sample, this clonotype was seen a few times. V and J are TRBV18 and TRBJ1-1; 9 nucleotides align to TRBD1. Per the germline V gene, CDR1 is KGHSH and CDR2 is LQKENI. This CDR3 contains 13 residues. The V gene end was trimmed by 7 bases and the J gene end by 7 bases; junction bases not matched to a gene: 7. In nucleotides, the CDR3 is TGTGCCAGCTTGACGGACAGGGGAGTTGAAGCTTTCTTT. Amino acid sequence: CASLTDRGVEAFF.

This clonotype showed up just a few times. The V call is TRBV6-1, the J call TRBJ1-5; 8 positions agree with TRBD1. Germline trimming cut 6 bases from V and 5 bases from J; bases unmatched to any gene: 12. This CDR3 comprises 16 residues. The germline gives CDR1 MNHNS, CDR2 SASEGT. In DNA form, the CDR3 reads TGTGCCAGCAGAAACGGACAGGGACTAGTTTATCAGCCCCAGCATTTT. Amino acids: CASRNGQGLVYQPQHF.

The chain is built from TRBV18 and TRBJ2-7; D may be TRBD1 (5 bases). V lost 3 bases to trimming and J lost 3 bases, with 12 bases between them. This CDR3 has 14 residues. The germline V gene encodes CDR1 KGHSH and CDR2 LQKENI. The CDR3 sequence is CASSPTDTDYEQYF. CDR3 sequence (DNA): TGTGCCAGCTCACCTACGGACACCGACTACGAGCAGTACTTC.

This clonotype has just a few counts. The V gene is TRBV12-3 or TRBV12-4, the J gene TRBJ2-3; TRBD2 aligns across 12 bases. CDR3 length: 15 amino acids. V lost 3 bases and J lost 5; bases outside the gene matches: 3. Here the CDR3 DNA reads TGTGCCAGCAGTTTTTCTAGCGGGAGGGGAGATACGCAGTATTTT. This encodes CASSFSSGRGDTQYF.

The chain links TRBV3-1 to TRBJ1-6; D gene uncertain. The CDR3 totals 13 residues. Looked up from germline, CDR1 is LGHDT and CDR2 is YNNKEL (reference sequence). Trimming removed 3 bases from V and 5 bases from J, with 5 bases in between. The DNA for the CDR3 is TGTGCCAGCAGCCAGATAGATAATTCACCCCTCCACTTT. Translation: CASSQIDNSPLHF.

CDR3 loop: CASSSSGGALTDTQYF. In DNA, the CDR3 is TGTGCCAGCAGCTCTAGCGGGGGGGCCTTGACAGATACGCAGTATTTT. The rearrangement joins TRBV7-8 to TRBJ2-3; TRBD2 aligns across 12 bases. The trim removed 4 bases at V and 3 bases at J, leaving 5 bases unmatched. The CDR3 sequence is 16 residues long. The germline V gene encodes CDR1 SGHVS and CDR2 FQNEAQ.

The chain links TRBV5-1 to TRBJ1-2; 7 bases line up with TRBD1. V lost 3 bases to trimming and J lost 7 bases; unmatched junction nucleotides: 9. Germline values: CDR1 SGHRS, CDR2 YFSETQ. The CDR3 loop spans 14 amino acids. The DNA of the CDR3 is TGCGCCAGCAGCTACCGGACAGGCCGTCGTGGCTACACCTTC. It yields the protein CASSYRTGRRGYTF.

This clonotype was found a few times. The chain links TRBV18 to TRBJ2-2, with D perhaps matching TRBD1 (6 bases). V lost 5 bases and J 1 base, leaving 14 bases between the germline ends. CDR1 is KGHSH, CDR2 LQKENI, per germline. The CDR3 sequence is 16 residues long. In DNA, the CDR3 is TGTGCCAGCTCATCCCGAGAGGGGGTGAACACCGGGGAGCTGTTTTTT. This translates into CASSSREGVNTGELFF.

The rearrangement uses TRBV7-2 and TRBJ1-4, with D unresolved. The CDR3 sequence is 14 residues long. V lost 1 base to trimming and J lost 7 bases, with 10 bases between them. The germline gives CDR1 SGHTA, CDR2 FQGNSA. Here the CDR3 reads CASSLVTFGEKLFF. The CDR3 region has the DNA TGTGCCAGCAGCTTAGTTACCTTCGGTGAAAAACTGTTTTTT. The whole variable domain, remainder taken from reference TRBV7-2 and TRBJ1-4, is GAGVSQSPSNKVTEKGKDVELRCDPISGHTALYWYRQSLGQGLEFLIYFQGNSAPDKSGLPSDRFSAERTGGSVSTLTIQRTQQEDSAVYLCASSLVTFGEKLFFGSGTQLSVL.

The chain joins TRBV6-5 to TRBJ2-1; D is uncertain. Germline V gene lookup returns CDR1 MNHEY and CDR2 SVGAGI. The CDR3 has 15 amino acids. The V end was cut by 4 bases, the J end by 8 bases, with 18 bases between. CDR3: CASSLGPPPLYEQFF. CDR3 nucleotide sequence: TGTGCCAGCAGTTTGGGTCCCCCACCCCTCTATGAGCAGTTCTTC.

This clonotype was observed a few times. This chain uses TRBV5-1 with TRBJ2-7; D unresolved. Germline loops: CDR1 SGHRS, CDR2 YFSETQ. Trimming removed 1 base from V and 4 bases from J, with 12 bases in between. This CDR3 comprises 14 residues. The CDR3 DNA sequence: TGCGCCAGCAGCTTGATAACGACACCGTACGAGCAGTACTTC. It specifies CASSLITTPYEQYF.

The sample holds a few counts of this clonotype. The gene calls are TRBV23-1 and TRBJ2-4; D is unclear. TRBV23-1 qualifies as an ORF whose function is uncertain. CDR3 length equals 17 residues. Trimming removed 8 bases at V and 1 base at J, with 21 bases between. The DNA of the CDR3 is TGCGCCAGCGGCAACCCCCTTCTGACCGTCGCCAAAAACATTCAGTACTTC. Protein sequence: CASGNPLLTVAKNIQYF.

This clonotype turned up a few times. This rearrangement joins TRBV12-3 or TRBV12-4 to TRBJ2-1; 13 bases fit TRBD2. The CDR3 runs to 16 residues. The V gene end was trimmed by 4 bases and the J gene end by 4 bases; junction bases not matched to a gene: 4. CDR3 sequence reads: CASSSPTSGGYNEQFF. As DNA, the CDR3 is TGTGCCAGCAGTTCCCCGACTAGCGGGGGGTACAATGAGCAGTTCTTC.

This clonotype has a handful of counts. This chain links TRBV6-5 with TRBJ1-6; no clear D. Germline V gene data show CDR1 as MNHEY and CDR2 as SVGAGI. The CDR3 runs 18 residues. V was pared by 0 bases and J by 4 bases, with 16 bases between. The CDR3 loop reads CASSYSMSSGVYNSPLHF. In nucleotides, the CDR3 is TGTGCCAGCAGTTACTCTATGTCCTCAGGAGTGTATAATTCACCCCTCCACTTT.

The V gene is TRBV6-2 or TRBV6-3, the J gene TRBJ2-1, with 7 bases that match TRBD1. Unmatched junction bases numbered 4, after V lost 6 bases and J lost 2 bases. There are 14 residues in the CDR3. Germline lookup yields CDR1 MNHEY and CDR2 SVGEGT. The CDR3 DNA reads as TGTGCCAGCAGAAGACAGGGTACCTACAATGAGCAGTTCTTC. Protein sequence: CASRRQGTYNEQFF.

The sample holds a few counts of this clonotype. The chain has TRBV12-3 or TRBV12-4 and TRBJ2-1; the D gene is possibly TRBD2 (6 bases). The V end was cut by 3 bases, the J end by 7 bases, with 10 bases between. The CDR3 totals 13 residues. CDR3 sequence (DNA): TGTGCCAGCAGTTTGTATCGGGGGAATGAGCAGTTCTTC. Its translation: CASSLYRGNEQFF.

This clonotype has only a few counts. The chain links TRBV7-2 to TRBJ2-2, with 8 bases matching TRBD1. The V segment lost 1 base and the J segment 4 bases; nucleotides outside the gene matches: 5. The CDR3 runs to 16 residues. Looked up from germline, CDR1 is SGHTA and CDR2 is FQGNSA. For the CDR3, the DNA is TGTGCCAGCAGCTTAGGGCCAGGGGGCGCCACCGGGGAGCTGTTTTTT. It is translated as CASSLGPGGATGELFF. The full variable domain, in which reference TRBV7-2 and TRBJ2-2 provide the parts outside the CDR3, is GAGVSQSPSNKVTEKGKDVELRCDPISGHTALYWYRQSLGQGLEFLIYFQGNSAPDKSGLPSDRFSAERTGGSVSTLTIQRTQQEDSAVYLCASSLGPGGATGELFFGEGSRLTVL.

This chain uses TRBV27 with TRBJ2-7; the D gene is possibly TRBD2 (7 bases). The CDR3 contains 14 residues. V was shortened by 1 base and J by 6 bases, with 13 bases between the two germline ends. The V gene's germline CDR1 is MNHEY and CDR2 SMNVEV (reference sequence). The CDR3 spells CASSLWGGAGEQYF. The DNA for the CDR3 is TGTGCCAGCAGTTTATGGGGGGGGGCCGGCGAGCAGTACTTC.

This sequence joins TRBV7-2 and TRBJ2-1; TRBD2 aligns across 9 bases. The V gene's germline CDR1 is SGHTA and CDR2 FQGNSA. The CDR3 is 15 residues long. V lost 6 bases, J lost 0 bases, and 3 bases stayed unmatched. CDR3 in amino acids: CASRGAGGSYNEQFF. In DNA, the CDR3 is TGTGCCAGCAGGGGAGCGGGGGGCTCCTACAATGAGCAGTTCTTC.

Only a few counts were recorded for this clonotype. This chain links TRBV10-3 with TRBJ1-2, with D possibly matching TRBD1 (6 bases). Trimming cost V 3 bases and J 2 bases, with 22 bases left between them. This CDR3 contains 18 residues. CDR1 is ENHRY and CDR2 is SYGVKD in the germline V gene. In DNA, the CDR3 is TGTGCCATCAGTGAAGGACAGAGAAGTAGTCGGGGGAACTATGGCTACACCTTC. Amino acids: CAISEGQRSSRGNYGYTF.

This clonotype was recorded once. The chain combines TRBV12-3 or TRBV12-4 with TRBJ1-5; D unclear. This CDR3 region has 14 residues. V lost 5 bases, J lost 3 bases, and 11 bases lay in between. CDR3 nucleotide sequence: TGTGCCAGCAGTAACCCCGGGAACAATCAGCCCCAGCATTTT. It yields the protein CASSNPGNNQPQHF.

CDR3 in amino acids: CSARTGRNYGYTF. Here the CDR3 DNA reads TGCAGTGCGCGGACAGGGAGGAACTATGGCTACACCTTC. The chain uses TRBV20-1 and TRBJ1-2, with TRBD1 matching 8 bases. J lost 2 bases, V lost 6 bases, and 5 bases had no gene match. CDR3 length: 13 amino acids. Germline CDR1 is DFQATT and CDR2 is SNEGSKA (reference sequence).

This clonotype was observed many times. The chain is built from TRBV7-7 and TRBJ2-1; 7 bases map to TRBD2. This CDR3 has 11 amino acids. The ends lost 5 bases at V and 9 bases at J; junction bases unmatched: 1. Germline CDR1 reads SSHAT; CDR2 reads FNYEAQ (reference sequence). This chain's CDR3 is CASSGGGEQFF. DNA of the CDR3: TGTGCCAGCAGCGGCGGGGGTGAGCAGTTCTTC.

This clonotype was picked up a small number of times. The chain uses TRBV6-5 and TRBJ1-1; no definite D call. The germline CDR1 and CDR2 sequences are MNHEY and SVGAGI. This CDR3 spans 12 amino acids. The ends were cut back, 0 bases at V and 7 bases at J, with 6 bases in the middle. The chain's CDR3 is CASSYSGSEAFF. The CDR3 nucleotides read TGTGCCAGCAGTTACTCGGGGAGTGAAGCTTTCTTT.

The chain combines TRBV6-5 with TRBJ1-6, with a tentative D call TRBD1 (5 bases). The CDR3 spans 16 residues. V was cut by 5 bases and J by 3 bases, with 14 bases left in between. CDR1 and CDR2 (germline): MNHEY, SVGAGI. The CDR3 spells CASSPSQGIYNSPLHF. CDR3 DNA: TGTGCCAGCAGTCCCTCGCAGGGAATCTATAATTCACCCCTCCACTTT.

This clonotype was seen a handful of times. This chain uses TRBV12-3 or TRBV12-4 with TRBJ1-6, with 7 bases matching TRBD1. V gave up 4 bases and J gave up 8 bases; unmatched junction bases: 5. CDR3 length: 14 residues. DNA for the CDR3: TGTGCCAGCAGTTCGGCAGGGGGTGATTCACCCCTCCACTTT. This codes for CASSSAGGDSPLHF.